This T cell receptor (beta chain) was observed in a study of blood T cell repertoires in COVID-19. Study information: COVID-19 samples, acute and convalescent, were from the United States, Italy and Spain. The cDNA or gDNA used as material had been derived from T cells, B-cell-depleted T cells, or PBMCs.

Germline assignment: CDR1 MNHNY and CDR2 SVGAGI (reference sequence). Losses at the gene ends were 4 bases for V and 3 bases for J; bases not matched to a gene: 5. This CDR3 contains 15 residues. In the authors' methods: It was from reference gene primer amplification that nucleated cell counts were estimated. Produced via immunoSEQ multiplex PCR; TCRdb's table is partial and in-frame only. V, J and clone size are taken as reported in that table, and D and trimming were inferred from the DNA itself. Of more than 95,000 clones listed, 88% were seen once; the top ten hold less than 2%. The sequence was obtained from a human donor in a cohort sampled during active COVID-19. Sequencing was done on a sample of peripheral blood. This chain joins TRBV6-6 and TRBJ1-1; 10 nucleotides line up with TRBD1. The CDR3 here is CASSFWTGGDTEAFF. The CDR3 bases are TGTGCCAGCAGTTTTTGGACAGGGGGGGACACTGAAGCTTTCTTT.